This record concerns one T cell receptor beta chain sequence. These data come from a study of cytomegalovirus exposure and HLA in healthy donors. With 4 bases clipped from V and 4 bases from J, the junction kept 13 bases outside the gene matches. There are 19 residues in the CDR3. CDR1 is SGHAT and CDR2 is FQNNGV in the germline V gene. The study ran its PCR with 60 Vbeta and 13 Jbeta primers. Measured with immunoSEQ multiplex PCR; TCRdb has only the in-frame clones, and not every one. The sample has around 91,000 clones; approximately 84% are singletons. The V call is TRBV11-2, the J call TRBJ2-2; 12 bases map to TRBD2. The sample consisted of PBMCs. This receptor was identified in a man aged 18 to 29 in good health and CMV-seronegative. The CDR3 protein is CASSSGLAGIYFVTGELFF. The CDR3 DNA is TGTGCCAGCAGCTCAGGACTAGCGGGAATTTACTTCGTCACCGGGGAGCTGTTTTTT.